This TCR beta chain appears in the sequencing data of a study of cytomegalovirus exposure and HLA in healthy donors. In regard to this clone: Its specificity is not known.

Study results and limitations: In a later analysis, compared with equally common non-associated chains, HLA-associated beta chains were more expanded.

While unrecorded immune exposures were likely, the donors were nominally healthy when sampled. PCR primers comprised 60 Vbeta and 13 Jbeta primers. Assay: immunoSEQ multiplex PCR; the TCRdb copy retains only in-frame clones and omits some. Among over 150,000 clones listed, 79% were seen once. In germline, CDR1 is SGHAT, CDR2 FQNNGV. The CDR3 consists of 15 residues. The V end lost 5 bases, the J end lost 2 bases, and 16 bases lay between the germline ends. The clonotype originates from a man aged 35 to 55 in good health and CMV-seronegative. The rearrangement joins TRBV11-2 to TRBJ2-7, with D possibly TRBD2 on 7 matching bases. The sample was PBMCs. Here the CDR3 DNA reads TGTGCCAGCAGCCCGTGGGGGGGGCCGGCCTACGAGCAGTACTTC. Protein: CASSPWGGPAYEQYF. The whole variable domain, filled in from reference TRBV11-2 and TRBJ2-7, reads EAGVAQSPRYKIIEKRQSVAFWCNPISGHATLYWYQQILGQGPKLLIQFQNNGVVDDSQLPKDRFSAERLKGVDSTLKIQPAKLEDSAVYLCASSPWGGPAYEQYFGPGTRLTVT.